This TCR beta chain was identified during a study of cytomegalovirus exposure and HLA in healthy donors. Study-level results: Across donors, most TCRs were seen rarely, yet some public ones were widespread.

The PCR contained 60 Vbeta and 13 Jbeta primers. Per the original methods: An analysis performed later counted 74 million or so unique TCR beta chains (approximately 10 million of them shared). Libraries were prepared by immunoSEQ multiplex PCR; TCRdb keeps only in-frame clonotypes and omits some of them. V and J calls and clone size are given by that table; D and trimming were obtained from the DNA. Counted here are 100,000 to 120,000 clones, 78% occurring once; the ten biggest clones make up approximately 1.3%. The V and J ends lost 4 bases and 1 base respectively, with 13 bases between them. CDR1 is SGHDN, CDR2 FVKESK, per germline. The CDR3 has 15 amino acids. As to this clone: Its antigen is not known.

Sequencing was carried out using PBMCs. The receptor was isolated from a woman in her twenties or thirties in good health and CMV-seronegative. This chain uses TRBV14 with TRBJ1-1, with D maybe TRBD1 (5 bases). The CDR3 DNA is TGTGCCAGCAGCCCGGGGGTCACCGGGAACACTGAAGCTTTCTTT. This codes for CASSPGVTGNTEAFF.